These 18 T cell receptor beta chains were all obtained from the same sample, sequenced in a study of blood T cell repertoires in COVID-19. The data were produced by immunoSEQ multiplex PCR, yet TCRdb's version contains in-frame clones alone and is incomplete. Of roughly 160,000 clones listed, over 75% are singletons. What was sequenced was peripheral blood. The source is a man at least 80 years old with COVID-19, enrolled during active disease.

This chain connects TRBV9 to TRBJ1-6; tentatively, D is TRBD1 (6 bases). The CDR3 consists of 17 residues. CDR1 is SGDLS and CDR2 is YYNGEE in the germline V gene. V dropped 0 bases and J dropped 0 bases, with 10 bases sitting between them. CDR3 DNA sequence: TGTGCCAGCAGCGTAGAAACAGGGAGCTCCTATAATTCACCCCTCCACTTT. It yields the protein CASSVETGSSYNSPLHF.

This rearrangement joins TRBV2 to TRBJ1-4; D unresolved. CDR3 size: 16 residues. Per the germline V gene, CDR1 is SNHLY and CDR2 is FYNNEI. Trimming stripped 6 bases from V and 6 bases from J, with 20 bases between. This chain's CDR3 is CASRVGFKSRDEKLFF. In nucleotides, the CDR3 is TGTGCCAGCAGGGTAGGGTTCAAGTCGAGGGATGAAAAACTGTTTTTT.

The CDR3, as DNA: TGTGCCAGCAGCCAAAGAAGCGGGACCTACGAGCAGTACTTC. As protein: CASSQRSGTYEQYF. The chain is built from TRBV3-1 (or the pseudogene TRBV3-2) and TRBJ2-7; TRBD2 matches 7 bases. With 2 bases clipped from V and 2 bases from J, the junction kept 3 bases outside the gene matches. Germline V gives CDR1 LGHDT, CDR2 YNNKEL (reference sequence). This CDR3 is 14 amino acids long.

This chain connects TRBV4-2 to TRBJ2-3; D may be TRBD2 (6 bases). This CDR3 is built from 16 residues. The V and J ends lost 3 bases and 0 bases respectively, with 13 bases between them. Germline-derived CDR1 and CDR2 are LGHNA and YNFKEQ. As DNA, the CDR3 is TGTGCCAGCAGCCAGAAGACTAGTGTTAGCACAGATACGCAGTATTTT. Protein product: CASSQKTSVSTDTQYF.

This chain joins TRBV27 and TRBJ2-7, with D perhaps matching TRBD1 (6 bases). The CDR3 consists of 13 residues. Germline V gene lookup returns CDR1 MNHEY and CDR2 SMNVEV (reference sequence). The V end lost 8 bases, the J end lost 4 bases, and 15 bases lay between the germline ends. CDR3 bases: TGTGCCAGCGGACCCGGGACACTATACGAGCAGTACTTC. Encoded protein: CASGPGTLYEQYF.

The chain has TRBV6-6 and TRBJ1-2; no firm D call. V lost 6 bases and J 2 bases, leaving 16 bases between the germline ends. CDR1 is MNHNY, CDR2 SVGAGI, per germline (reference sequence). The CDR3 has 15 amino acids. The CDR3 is CASSSTGRANYGYTF. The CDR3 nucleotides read TGTGCCAGCAGCTCCACGGGGAGGGCCAACTATGGCTACACCTTC.

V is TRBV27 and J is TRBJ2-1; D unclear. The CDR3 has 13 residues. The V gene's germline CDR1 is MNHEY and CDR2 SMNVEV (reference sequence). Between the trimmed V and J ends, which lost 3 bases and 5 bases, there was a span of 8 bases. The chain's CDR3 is CASSLNGNNEQFF. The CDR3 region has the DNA TGTGCCAGCAGTTTGAACGGTAACAATGAGCAGTTCTTC.

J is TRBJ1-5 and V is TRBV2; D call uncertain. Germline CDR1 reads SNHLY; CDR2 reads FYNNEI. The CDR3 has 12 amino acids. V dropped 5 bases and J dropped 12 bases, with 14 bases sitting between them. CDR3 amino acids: CASSSPGGSQHF. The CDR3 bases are TGTGCCAGCAGTTCTCCCGGAGGTAGCCAGCATTTT.

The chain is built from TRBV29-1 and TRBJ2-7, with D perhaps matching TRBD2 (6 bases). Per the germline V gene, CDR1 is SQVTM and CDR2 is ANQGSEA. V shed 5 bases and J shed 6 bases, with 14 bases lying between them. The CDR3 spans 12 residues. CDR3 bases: TGCAGCGTTTCCCAGGAGGGCGCCGAGCAGTACTTC. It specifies CSVSQEGAEQYF.

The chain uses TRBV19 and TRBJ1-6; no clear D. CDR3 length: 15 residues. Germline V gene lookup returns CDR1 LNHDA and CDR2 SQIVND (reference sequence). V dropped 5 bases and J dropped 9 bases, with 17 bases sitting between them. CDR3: CASSSDLGGRSPLHF. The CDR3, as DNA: TGTGCCAGTAGTTCGGACTTAGGAGGACGTTCACCCCTCCACTTT.

The CDR3 reads CASSPPQPGAYGYTF. CDR3 bases: TGTGCCAGCTCACCACCGCAGCCAGGGGCCTACGGCTACACCTTC. The J gene is TRBJ1-2, the V gene TRBV18, with D possibly TRBD1 on 6 matching bases. The CDR3 length is 15 residues. In germline, CDR1 is KGHSH, CDR2 LQKENI. V dropped 0 bases and J dropped 8 bases, with 16 bases sitting between them.

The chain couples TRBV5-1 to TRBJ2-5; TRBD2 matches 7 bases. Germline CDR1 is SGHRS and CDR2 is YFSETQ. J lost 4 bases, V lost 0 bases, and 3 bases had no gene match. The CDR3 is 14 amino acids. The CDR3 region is CASSLGTSRETQYF. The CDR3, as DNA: TGCGCCAGCAGCTTGGGGACTAGTCGAGAGACCCAGTACTTC.

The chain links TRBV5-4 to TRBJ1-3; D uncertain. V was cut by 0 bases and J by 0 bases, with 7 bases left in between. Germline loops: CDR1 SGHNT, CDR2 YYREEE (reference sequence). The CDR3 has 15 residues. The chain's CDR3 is CASSLGQDSGNTIYF. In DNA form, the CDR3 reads TGTGCCAGCAGCTTGGGACAAGACTCTGGAAACACCATATATTTT. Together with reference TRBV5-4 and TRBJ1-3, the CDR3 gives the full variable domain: ETGVTQSPTHLIKTRGQQVTLRCSSQSGHNTVSWYQQALGQGPQFIFQYYREEENGRGNFPPRFSGLQFPNYSSELNVNALELDDSALYLCASSLGQDSGNTIYFGEGSWLTVV.

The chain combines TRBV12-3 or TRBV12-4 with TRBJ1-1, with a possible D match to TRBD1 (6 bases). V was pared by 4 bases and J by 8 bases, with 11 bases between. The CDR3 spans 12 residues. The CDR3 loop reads CASSSQDREAFF. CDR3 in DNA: TGTGCCAGCAGTTCCCAAGACAGGGAAGCTTTCTTT.

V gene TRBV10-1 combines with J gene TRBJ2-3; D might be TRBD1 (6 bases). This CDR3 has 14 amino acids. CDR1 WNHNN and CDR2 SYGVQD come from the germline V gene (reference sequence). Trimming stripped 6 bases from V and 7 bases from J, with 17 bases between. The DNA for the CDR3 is TGCGCCAGCAGCCCCGGAGGACAGAGCCATACGCAGTATTTT. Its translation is CASSPGGQSHTQYF.

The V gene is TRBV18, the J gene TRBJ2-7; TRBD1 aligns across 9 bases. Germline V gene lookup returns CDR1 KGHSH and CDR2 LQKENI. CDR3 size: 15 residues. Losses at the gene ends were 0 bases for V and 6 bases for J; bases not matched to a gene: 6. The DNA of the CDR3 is TGTGCCAGCTCACCACCGGGGACAGGGTTAAGCGAGCAGTACTTC. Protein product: CASSPPGTGLSEQYF.

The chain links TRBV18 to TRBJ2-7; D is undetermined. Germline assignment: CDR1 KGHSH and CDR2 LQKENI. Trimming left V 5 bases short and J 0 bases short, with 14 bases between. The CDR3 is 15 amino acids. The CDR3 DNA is TGTGCCAGCTCATCTTCCGGCGCGGCCTCCTACGAGCAGTACTTC. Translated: CASSSSGAASYEQYF.

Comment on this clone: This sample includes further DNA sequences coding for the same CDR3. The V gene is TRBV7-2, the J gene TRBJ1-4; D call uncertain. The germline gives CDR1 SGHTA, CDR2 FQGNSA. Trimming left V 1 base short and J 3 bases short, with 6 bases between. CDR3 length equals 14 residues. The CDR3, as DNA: TGTGCCAGCAGCTTAGGGGCCTCTAATGAAAAACTGTTTTTT. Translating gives CASSLGASNEKLFF.